The 21 T cell receptor beta chains presented below share a single source sample, sequenced in a study of T cell repertoires in cytomegalovirus infection. Which antigens these TCRs recognize remains unknown. One entry per CDR3 protein, called by TCRdb with MiXCR from the reads. The profile shows hundreds of thousands of distinct CDR3 sequences, 25% to 35% of them singletons. Sample: cultured PBMCs, taken from culture after CMV antigen stimulation. Receptors were obtained from a human donor in good health (CMV status not recorded). Some clones in this sample may be carry-over from other donors' samples.

The chain uses TRBV20-1 and TRBJ1-1, with 7 bases matching TRBD1. The CDR3 is 13 residues long. The junction had 10 bases not matched to a gene; V was cut back by 3 bases and J by 9 bases. In germline, CDR1 is DFQATT, CDR2 SNEGSKA (reference sequence). The CDR3 protein is CSASIGGMGKAFF. CDR3 bases: TGCAGTGCTAGTATAGGGGGCATGGGGAAAGCTTTCTTT.

This clonotype has just a few counts. This chain connects TRBV7-2 to TRBJ2-5; 11 nucleotides line up with TRBD1. After removal of 4 bases from V and 7 bases from J, the junction contained 8 bases not matched to a gene. There are 15 residues in the CDR3. Germline values: CDR1 SGHTA, CDR2 FQGNSA. In DNA, the CDR3 is TGTGCCAGCAGCTCATCCGGGACAGGGGGTTGGACCCAGTACTTC. It translates to CASSSSGTGGWTQYF.

This sequence joins TRBV12-5 and TRBJ2-1; the D gene could be TRBD1 or TRBD2 (5 bases each). V lost 0 bases and J 8 bases, leaving 20 bases between the germline ends. The CDR3 is 17 residues long. CDR1 is LGHNT, CDR2 FRNRAP, per germline. The CDR3 sequence is CASGLVLFGARGDEQFF. The DNA of the CDR3 is TGTGCTAGTGGTTTGGTACTCTTCGGGGCGAGGGGTGATGAGCAGTTCTTC.

The CDR3 loop reads CASSFAAGGLSEQYF. The CDR3 nucleotides are TGTGCCAGCAGCTTTGCAGCGGGAGGGCTTAGCGAGCAGTACTTC. The chain uses TRBV7-2 and TRBJ2-7, with 10 bases lining up with TRBD2. The CDR3 spans 15 residues. With V trimmed by 3 bases and J by 6 bases, 8 bases remained unmatched. CDR1 and CDR2 from the germline V gene are SGHTA and FQGNSA.

Many counts were recorded for this clonotype. The rearrangement links TRBV7-2 to TRBJ1-2; tentatively, D is TRBD1 (6 bases). V was pared by 0 bases and J by 8 bases, with 19 bases between. This CDR3 region has 16 residues. The germline V gene encodes CDR1 SGHTA and CDR2 FQGNSA. The CDR3 reads CASSLARTAALGGYTF. In DNA form, the CDR3 reads TGTGCCAGCAGCTTAGCAAGGACAGCGGCCTTAGGAGGCTACACCTTC.

The chain uses TRBV20-1 and TRBJ2-2; 8 nucleotides line up with TRBD2. The CDR3 contains 15 residues. Germline values: CDR1 DFQATT, CDR2 SNEGSKA (reference sequence). The junction had 7 bases not matched to a gene; V was cut back by 1 base and J by 6 bases. DNA of the CDR3: TGCAGTGCTAGAGGGGCCTTGCGGGGGGCCGGGGAGCTGTTTTTT. This sequence encodes CSARGALRGAGELFF.

There are many counts of this clonotype. This chain links TRBV5-4 with TRBJ2-1, with TRBD2 as a possible D gene (6 bases). The germline CDR1 and CDR2 sequences are SGHNT and YYREEE (reference sequence). Trimming removed 4 bases from V and 3 bases from J, with 11 bases in between. CDR3 length equals 14 residues. CDR3 coding DNA: TGTGCCAGCAGCCTCCAGGAGGGCTACAATGAGCAGTTCTTC. The encoded protein is CASSLQEGYNEQFF.

This chain joins TRBV7-9 and TRBJ2-2, with D possibly TRBD1 on 6 matching bases. Trimming pared 4 bases from V and 3 bases from J, leaving 12 bases between. This CDR3 is built from 15 residues. The germline gives CDR1 SEHNR, CDR2 FQNEAQ (reference sequence). As DNA, the CDR3 is TGTGCCAGCAGCTCCCACGACAGGTACACCGGGGAGCTGTTTTTT. It translates to CASSSHDRYTGELFF.

The V and J genes are TRBV15 and TRBJ2-5; D remains ambiguous. Germline CDR1 reads LNHNV; CDR2 reads YYDKDF (reference sequence). Trimming took 0 bases from V and 2 from J, leaving 7 bases between them. CDR3 length: 14 amino acids. CDR3 nucleotides: TGTGCCACCAGCAGAGATCAGGCACAAGAGACCCAGTACTTC. Its translation: CATSRDQAQETQYF.

This clonotype was observed a few times. This rearrangement joins TRBV7-9 to TRBJ1-4; D is unclear. The CDR3 is 15 amino acids. V was trimmed by 1 base and J by 8 bases, leaving 14 bases between them. Germline assignment: CDR1 SEHNR and CDR2 FQNEAQ (reference sequence). Here the CDR3 reads CASSLGPSAEEKLFF. The CDR3 DNA sequence: TGTGCCAGCAGCTTAGGGCCTTCAGCGGAGGAAAAACTGTTTTTT.

The chain uses TRBV11-2 and TRBJ2-1; possible D gene TRBD2, 5 bases. V was clipped by 5 bases and J by 12 bases, with 11 bases between them. CDR3 size: 11 residues. The germline V gene encodes CDR1 SGHAT and CDR2 FQNNGV. The DNA for the CDR3 is TGTGCCAGCAGCCGCCGGGAAGCGCAGTTCTTC. It yields the protein CASSRREAQFF.

A few counts support this clonotype. This chain uses TRBV5-4 with TRBJ1-1; D is unclear. In germline, CDR1 is SGHNT, CDR2 YYREEE (reference sequence). The V end lost 4 bases, the J end lost 1 base, and 11 bases lay between the germline ends. The CDR3 sequence is 14 residues long. This CDR3 is CASSLRATNTEAFF. CDR3 sequence (DNA): TGTGCCAGCAGCCTAAGGGCCACGAACACTGAAGCTTTCTTT.

This chain uses TRBV6-6 with TRBJ1-2; possible D gene TRBD1, 6 bases. Germline V gene lookup returns CDR1 MNHNY and CDR2 SVGAGI (reference sequence). CDR3 length equals 14 residues. With 6 bases removed from V and 6 bases from J, the gap between germline ends came to 17 bases. CDR3 DNA: TGTGCCAGCAGACCACAGGGAAATGAGAATGGCTACACCTTC. Its protein is CASRPQGNENGYTF.

This clonotype was detected a few times. The CDR3 loop is CATSGGSQETQYF. CDR3 sequence (DNA): TGTGCCACCAGTGGGGGCAGCCAAGAGACCCAGTACTTC. The chain combines TRBV24-1 with TRBJ2-5; weak D call: TRBD1 (5 bases). Germline CDR1 reads KGHDR; CDR2 reads SFDVKD. This CDR3 is built from 13 residues. V lost 5 bases to trimming and J lost 1 base, with 7 bases between them.

V and J are TRBV28 and TRBJ2-3; TRBD1 matches 9 bases. The CDR3 covers 14 residues. Germline V CDR1 and CDR2: MDHEN, SYDVKM. J gave up 3 bases and V 7 bases, and 5 bases lay outside the gene matches. The CDR3 protein is CASKGTGTTDTQYF. In DNA, the CDR3 is TGTGCCAGCAAAGGGACAGGGACAACAGATACGCAGTATTTT.

The V and J genes are TRBV3-1 and TRBJ1-1; D remains ambiguous. Germline-derived CDR1 and CDR2 are LGHDT and YNNKEL (reference sequence). The V gene lost 4 bases and the J gene lost 0 bases, with 12 bases spanning the gap. The CDR3 totals 15 residues. As DNA, the CDR3 is TGTGCCAGCAGCCCTACCGGATTCATGAACACTGAAGCTTTCTTT. It yields the protein CASSPTGFMNTEAFF.

In DNA, the CDR3 is TGTGCCAGCAGCACCAAGCGGGAGAAGGATGAGCAGTTCTTC. This gives the protein CASSTKREKDEQFF. The chain carries TRBV7-3 and TRBJ2-1; 8 bases are shared with TRBD2. The germline gives CDR1 SGHTA, CDR2 FQGTGA. V dropped 5 bases and J dropped 8; count of bases not matched to a gene: 8. The CDR3 runs 14 residues.

This clonotype was observed at least ten times. The chain has TRBV7-2 and TRBJ1-2; 8 nucleotides agree with TRBD1. This CDR3 has 16 residues. The germline gives CDR1 SGHTA, CDR2 FQGNSA. V lost 0 bases and J lost 8; bases outside the gene matches: 11. The CDR3 sequence is CASSLANDRGSQGYTF. CDR3 nucleotides: TGTGCCAGCAGCTTAGCGAACGACAGGGGATCCCAGGGCTACACCTTC.

The table lists this clonotype with a few counts. In DNA, the CDR3 is TGTGCCAGCAGCTTCGGCTTGCAAGTAGCCAAAAACATTCAGTACTTC. This sequence encodes CASSFGLQVAKNIQYF. The V and J genes are TRBV7-8 and TRBJ2-4; no clear D gene. The germline V and J ends were trimmed by 3 bases and 0 bases, with 12 bases remaining between them. This CDR3 region has 16 residues. Germline V gene sequence: CDR1 SGHVS, CDR2 FQNEAQ. Looking up the rest from reference TRBV7-8 and TRBJ2-4 gives the full variable domain: GAGVSQSPRYKVAKRGQDVALRCDPISGHVSLFWYQQALGQGPEFLTYFQNEAQLDKSGLPSDRFFAERPEGSVSTLKIQRTQQEDSAVYLCASSFGLQVAKNIQYFGAGTRLSVL.

This chain connects TRBV6-2 or TRBV6-3 to TRBJ2-7, with D hard to call. Germline V gives CDR1 MNHEY, CDR2 SVGEGT. The germline V and J ends were trimmed by 0 bases and 5 bases, with 8 bases remaining between them. The CDR3 loop spans 13 amino acids. CDR3 in DNA: TGTGCCAGCAGTTACTCGATGAGTAACGAGCAGTACGTC. Encoded protein: CASSYSMSNEQYV.

V and J are TRBV7-2 and TRBJ2-5; TRBD1 is a possible D gene (6 bases). V was trimmed by 5 bases and J by 0 bases, leaving 10 bases between them. Germline V gene lookup returns CDR1 SGHTA and CDR2 FQGNSA. The CDR3 is 14 residues long. In DNA, the CDR3 is TGTGCCAGCAGCCCCCCAGGGGACCAAGAGACCCAGTACTTC. Amino acid sequence: CASSPPGDQETQYF.